Following are 10 T cell receptor beta chains from one sample sequenced in a study of blood T cell repertoires in COVID-19. TCRdb's copy holds only in-frame clones and misses some; the assay was immunoSEQ multiplex PCR. The sample holds about 200,000 clones; around nine tenths are singletons and the top ten take 3.5% to 4.5%. Sequences were obtained from PBMCs or T cells enriched from blood (not recorded which). The receptor source for this set is a woman in her twenties or thirties with acute COVID-19.

The rearrangement links TRBV28 to TRBJ1-5; D not resolved. Germline-derived CDR1 and CDR2 are MDHEN and SYDVKM. The CDR3 length is 12 residues. V was shortened by 10 bases and J by 1 base, with 8 bases between the two germline ends. In DNA form, the CDR3 reads TGTGCCACCACCGAGAGCAATCAGCCCCAGCATTTT. This sequence encodes CATTESNQPQHF.

This clone appeared a few times. V usage is TRBV29-1 and J usage is TRBJ1-2; TRBD1 aligns across 9 bases. Germline V CDR1 and CDR2: SQVTM, ANQGSEA. With V trimmed by 8 bases and J by 6 bases, 10 bases remained unmatched. The CDR3 totals 13 residues. The CDR3 is CSTRTGDRHGYTF. The CDR3 DNA reads TGCAGCACGAGGACAGGGGATCGGCATGGCTACACCTTC.

This clone was seen once. The chain links TRBV3-1 (or the pseudogene TRBV3-2) to TRBJ2-1; 9 nucleotides line up with TRBD2. The germline V gene encodes CDR1 LGHDT and CDR2 YNNKEL (reference sequence). The CDR3 consists of 18 residues. Trimming at V came to 0 bases and at J to 1 base, leaving 7 bases not matched to a gene. DNA of the CDR3: TGTGCCAGCAGCCAAGACCCCAATCTAGCGGGGTCCTACAATGAGCAGTTCTTC. It codes for CASSQDPNLAGSYNEQFF.

The V and J genes are TRBV27 and TRBJ2-3, with 12 bases identical to TRBD2. The CDR3 length is 16 residues. V lost 1 base, J lost 4 bases, and 3 bases stayed unmatched. Germline lookup yields CDR1 MNHEY and CDR2 SMNVEV (reference sequence). CDR3 residues: CASSLWTSGAADTQYF. CDR3 in DNA: TGTGCCAGCAGTTTATGGACTAGCGGGGCGGCAGATACGCAGTATTTT.

The V call is TRBV24-1, the J call TRBJ2-3; D is perhaps TRBD2 (5 bases). This CDR3 is built from 16 residues. CDR1 and CDR2 from the germline V gene are KGHDR and SFDVKD. V lost 1 base to trimming and J lost 4 bases, with 14 bases between them. CDR3 residues: CATSDLQPGRADTQYF. CDR3 in DNA: TGTGCCACCAGTGATTTACAACCGGGAAGGGCAGATACGCAGTATTTT.

This chain links TRBV29-1 with TRBJ1-2; TRBD1 might be the D (6 bases). Germline V gene data show CDR1 as SQVTM and CDR2 as ANQGSEA. Trimming removed 3 bases at V and 2 bases at J, with 16 bases between. The CDR3 spans 15 residues. The CDR3 spells CSVDPLQGGNYGYTF. CDR3 DNA sequence: TGCAGCGTTGACCCCCTACAGGGCGGAAACTATGGCTACACCTTC.

The chain has TRBV5-6 and TRBJ1-3, with TRBD1 matching 8 bases. CDR3 length equals 14 residues. Germline loops: CDR1 SGHDT, CDR2 YYEEEE. Trimming cost V 8 bases and J 0 bases; bases outside gene matches: 4. DNA for the CDR3: TGTGCCAGTTTAACAGGGGGCTCTGGAAACACCATATATTTT. Encoded protein: CASLTGGSGNTIYF.

The genes are TRBV6-1 and TRBJ1-1, with D uncertain. CDR1 is MNHNS, CDR2 SASEGT, per germline. Trimming took off 2 bases at V and 6 bases at J, with 10 bases between the two ends. The CDR3 is 13 amino acids. CDR3 sequence reads: CASSESGSPEAFF. Here the CDR3 DNA reads TGTGCCAGCAGTGAATCGGGGTCCCCTGAAGCTTTCTTT.

The chain joins TRBV15 to TRBJ1-1, with D hard to call. Germline CDR1 reads LNHNV; CDR2 reads YYDKDF (reference sequence). Trimming cost V 3 bases and J 2 bases, with 13 bases left between them. There are 15 residues in the CDR3. In DNA form, the CDR3 reads TGTGCCACCAGCAGGGGTGGGCAGACCAACACTGAAGCTTTCTTT. The encoded protein is CATSRGGQTNTEAFF.

The chain recombines TRBV7-2 with TRBJ2-2; D might be TRBD1 (6 bases). Trimming removed 11 bases at V and 2 bases at J, with 18 bases between. The CDR3 spans 15 residues. Germline CDR1 is SGHTA and CDR2 is FQGNSA. The CDR3 protein is CAEDSYRANTGELFF. CDR3 nucleotides: TGTGCCGAGGACTCATACAGGGCCAACACCGGGGAGCTGTTTTTT.